A single sample gave rise to the 9 T cell receptor beta chains below, sequenced in a study of cytomegalovirus exposure and HLA in healthy donors. With 60 Vbeta and 13 Jbeta primers, the PCR was carried out. Clones were sequenced by immunoSEQ multiplex PCR, and TCRdb holds only the in-frame ones, with some missing. The table lists around 140,000 clones, roughly 80% of them singletons, with roughly 2.9% in the top ten. Specimen: PBMCs. The receptor source for this set is a female donor in good health and CMV-seronegative.

The V and J genes are TRBV5-4 and TRBJ1-2; D may be TRBD1 (5 bases). V gave up 1 base and J gave up 9 bases, with 13 bases separating them. The CDR3 is made up of 13 amino acids. CDR1 is SGHNT and CDR2 is YYREEE in the germline V gene (reference sequence). CDR3 sequence reads: CASSLQSGESYTF. Here the CDR3 DNA reads TGTGCCAGCAGCTTGCAGTCGGGGGAAAGCTACACCTTC.

V usage is TRBV7-2 and J usage is TRBJ1-5, with D possibly matching TRBD1 (6 bases). The CDR3 totals 16 residues. The germline gives CDR1 SGHTA, CDR2 FQGNSA. Trimming left V 3 bases short and J 1 base short, with 13 bases between. CDR3 in DNA: TGTGCCAGCAGCTTCAGGGGTGGTAGAAGCAATCAGCCCCAGCATTTT. Protein product: CASSFRGGRSNQPQHF.

The sample holds one count of this clone. J is TRBJ2-3 and V is TRBV7-9, with D possibly TRBD2 on 5 matching bases. The V gene's germline CDR1 is SEHNR and CDR2 FQNEAQ (reference sequence). CDR3 length: 16 amino acids. The ends were cut back, 3 bases at V and 4 bases at J, with 17 bases in the middle. The CDR3: CASSLEEPLYADTQYF. As DNA, the CDR3 is TGTGCCAGCAGCTTGGAGGAACCATTATACGCAGATACGCAGTATTTT.

This clone occurred a few times. V is TRBV4-3 and J is TRBJ1-4, with 8 bases that match TRBD1. The CDR3 loop spans 16 amino acids. Germline V CDR1 and CDR2: LGHNA, YSLEER. Unmatched junction bases numbered 5, after V lost 0 bases and J lost 5 bases. CDR3 coding DNA: TGCGCCAGCAGCCAAGATAGACAGGGGTTAAATGAAAAACTGTTTTTT. Translation: CASSQDRQGLNEKLFF.

The rearrangement uses TRBV2 and TRBJ1-4; TRBD1 is a possible D gene (6 bases). The length of the CDR3 is 13 residues. V lost 6 bases, J lost 12 bases, and 17 bases lay in between. CDR1 and CDR2 (germline): SNHLY, FYNNEI. The CDR3, as DNA: TGTGCCAGCAGCCTCAAAGGGGGACCGGAACTGTTTTTT. Its translation: CASSLKGGPELFF. The full variable domain, its missing parts supplied by reference TRBV2 and TRBJ1-4, is EPEVTQTPSHQVTQMGQEVILRCVPISNHLYFYWYRQILGQKVEFLVSFYNNEISEKSEIFDDQFSVERPDGSNFTLKIRSTKLEDSAMYFCASSLKGGPELFFGSGTQLSVL.

J is TRBJ2-3 and V is TRBV14; 11 nucleotides agree with TRBD2. This CDR3 comprises 18 residues. Germline V gene sequence: CDR1 SGHDN, CDR2 FVKESK. V shed 0 bases and J 5 bases; nucleotides not matched to a gene: 10. For the CDR3, the DNA is TGTGCCAGCAGCCAAGATCATCGGACTAGCGGGTCGGTAGATACGCAGTATTTT. Translating gives CASSQDHRTSGSVDTQYF.

This chain joins TRBV19 and TRBJ2-5; no reliable D call. Trimming removed 5 bases at V and 1 base at J, with 8 bases between. Germline loops: CDR1 LNHDA, CDR2 SQIVND (reference sequence). This CDR3 is built from 13 residues. DNA for the CDR3: TGTGCCAGTAGTGAAGGAGTCCAAGAGACCCAGTACTTC. Protein sequence: CASSEGVQETQYF.

The chain carries TRBV4-1 and TRBJ2-7, with D possibly being TRBD1 (6 bases). The CDR3 is made up of 13 amino acids. The germline V gene has CDR1 MGHRA and CDR2 YSYEKL. The ends were cut back, 5 bases at V and 3 bases at J, with 11 bases in the middle. CDR3 in amino acids: CASSFGQYYEQYF. Written as DNA, the CDR3 is TGCGCCAGCAGCTTCGGACAGTACTACGAGCAGTACTTC.

The chain employs TRBV2 and TRBJ1-2, with TRBD1 identical over 8 bases. The CDR3 spans 12 residues. Germline-derived CDR1 and CDR2 are SNHLY and FYNNEI. Unmatched junction bases numbered 6, after V lost 11 bases and J lost 4 bases. The CDR3: CAGGRGLYGYTF. The CDR3 nucleotides read TGTGCCGGCGGCAGGGGGCTCTATGGCTACACCTTC.